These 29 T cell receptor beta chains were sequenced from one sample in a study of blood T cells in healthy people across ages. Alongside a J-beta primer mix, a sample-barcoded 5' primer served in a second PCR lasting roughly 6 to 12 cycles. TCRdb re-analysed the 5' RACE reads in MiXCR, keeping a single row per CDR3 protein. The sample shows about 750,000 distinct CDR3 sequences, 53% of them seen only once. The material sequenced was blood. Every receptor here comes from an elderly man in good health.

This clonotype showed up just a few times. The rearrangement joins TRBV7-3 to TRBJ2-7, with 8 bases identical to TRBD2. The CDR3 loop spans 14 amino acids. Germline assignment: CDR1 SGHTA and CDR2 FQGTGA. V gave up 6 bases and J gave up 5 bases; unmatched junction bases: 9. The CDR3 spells CASSALPGGNEQYF. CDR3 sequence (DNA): TGTGCCAGCAGTGCCCTTCCGGGAGGGAACGAGCAGTACTTC. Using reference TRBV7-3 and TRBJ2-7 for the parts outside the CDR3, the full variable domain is GAGVSQTPSNKVTEKGKYVELRCDPISGHTALYWYRQSLGQGPEFLIYFQGTGAADDSGLPNDRFFAVRPEGSVSTLKIQRTERGDSAVYLCASSALPGGNEQYFGPGTRLTVT.

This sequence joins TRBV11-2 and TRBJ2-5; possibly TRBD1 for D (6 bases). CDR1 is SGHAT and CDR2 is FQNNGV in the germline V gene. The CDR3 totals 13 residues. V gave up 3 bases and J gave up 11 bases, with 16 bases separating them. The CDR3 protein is CASSFPNRVEQYF. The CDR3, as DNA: TGTGCCAGCAGCTTTCCCAACAGGGTAGAACAGTACTTC.

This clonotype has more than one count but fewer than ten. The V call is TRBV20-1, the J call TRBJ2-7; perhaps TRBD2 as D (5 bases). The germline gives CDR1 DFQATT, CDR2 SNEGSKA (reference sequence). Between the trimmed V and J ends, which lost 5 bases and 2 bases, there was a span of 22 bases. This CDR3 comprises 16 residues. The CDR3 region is CSAAPASRILAYEQYF. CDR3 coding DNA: TGCAGTGCTGCCCCGGCTAGCAGAATACTAGCCTACGAGCAGTACTTC.

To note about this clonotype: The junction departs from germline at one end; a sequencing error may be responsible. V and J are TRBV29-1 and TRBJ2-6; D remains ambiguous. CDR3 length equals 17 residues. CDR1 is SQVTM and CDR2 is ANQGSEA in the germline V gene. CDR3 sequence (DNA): TGCAGCGTCGCTCACCGGACGGCGAGCTCTGGGACCAACGTCCTGACTTTC. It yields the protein CSVAHRTASSGTNVLTF. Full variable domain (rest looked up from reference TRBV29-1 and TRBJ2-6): SAVISQKPSRDICQRGTSLTIQCQVDSQVTMMFWYRQQPGQSLTLIATANQGSEATYESGFVIDKFPISRPNLTFSTLTVSNMSPEDSSIYLCSVAHRTASSGTNVLTFGAGSRLTVL.

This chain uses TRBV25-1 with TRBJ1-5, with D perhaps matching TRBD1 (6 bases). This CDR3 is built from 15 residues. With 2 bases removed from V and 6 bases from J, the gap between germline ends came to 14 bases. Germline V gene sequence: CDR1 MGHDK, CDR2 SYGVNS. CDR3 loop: CASSEPGWGAQPQHF. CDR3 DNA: TGTGCCAGCAGTGAACCGGGCTGGGGGGCTCAGCCCCAGCATTTT. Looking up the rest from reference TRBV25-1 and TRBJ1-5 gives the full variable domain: EADIYQTPRYLVIGTGKKITLECSQTMGHDKMYWYQQDPGMELHLIHYSYGVNSTEKGDLSSESTVSRIRTEHFPLTLESARPSHTSQYLCASSEPGWGAQPQHFGDGTRLSIL.

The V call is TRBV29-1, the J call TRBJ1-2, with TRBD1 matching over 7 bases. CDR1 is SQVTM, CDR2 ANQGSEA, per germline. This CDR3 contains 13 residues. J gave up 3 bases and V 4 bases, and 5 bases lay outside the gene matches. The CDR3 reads CSVGAGGDYGYTF. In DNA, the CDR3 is TGCAGCGTTGGGGCAGGGGGGGACTATGGCTACACCTTC.

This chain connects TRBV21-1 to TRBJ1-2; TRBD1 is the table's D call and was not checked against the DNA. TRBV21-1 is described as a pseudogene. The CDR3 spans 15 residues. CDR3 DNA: TGTGCCAGCAGCAAAAACCGGACAGGGGGCCATGGCTACACCTTC. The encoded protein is CASSKNRTGGHGYTF.

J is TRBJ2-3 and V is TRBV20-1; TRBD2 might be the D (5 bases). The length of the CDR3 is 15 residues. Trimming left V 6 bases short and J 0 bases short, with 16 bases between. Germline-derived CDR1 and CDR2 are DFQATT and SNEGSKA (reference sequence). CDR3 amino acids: CSAPDSLVSTDTQYF. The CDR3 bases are TGCAGTGCGCCGGACTCACTCGTTAGCACAGATACGCAGTATTTT.

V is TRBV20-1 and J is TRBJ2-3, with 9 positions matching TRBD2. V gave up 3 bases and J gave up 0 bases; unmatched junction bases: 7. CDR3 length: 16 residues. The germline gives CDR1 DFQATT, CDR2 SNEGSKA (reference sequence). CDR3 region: CSASRLAEPSTDTQYF. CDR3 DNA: TGCAGTGCTAGCCGACTAGCGGAGCCCAGCACAGATACGCAGTATTTT.

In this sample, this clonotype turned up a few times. The CDR3 nucleotides are TGTGCCAGCAGCTCCCCCGGGACTAGTAACAGATACGCGTATTTT. Residues: CASSSPGTSNRYAYF. J is TRBJ2-3 and V is TRBV11-2; 8 nucleotides agree with TRBD2. V was pared by 4 bases and J by 14 bases, with 17 bases of the junction left unmatched. CDR1 and CDR2 from the germline V gene are SGHAT and FQNNGV. The CDR3 contains 15 residues.

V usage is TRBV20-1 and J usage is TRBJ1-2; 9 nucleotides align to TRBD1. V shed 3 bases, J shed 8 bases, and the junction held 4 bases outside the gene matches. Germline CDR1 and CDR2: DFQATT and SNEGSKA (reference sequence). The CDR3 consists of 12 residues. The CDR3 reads CSASTTGGGYTF. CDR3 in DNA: TGCAGTGCTAGTACGACAGGGGGAGGCTACACCTTC.

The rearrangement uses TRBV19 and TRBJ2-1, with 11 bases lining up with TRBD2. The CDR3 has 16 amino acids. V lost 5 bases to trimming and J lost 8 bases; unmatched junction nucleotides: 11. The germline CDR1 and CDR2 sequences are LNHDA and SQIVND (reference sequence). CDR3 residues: CASSRSRLAGMDEQFF. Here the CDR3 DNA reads TGTGCCAGTAGTCGCTCGAGACTAGCGGGAATGGATGAGCAGTTCTTC.

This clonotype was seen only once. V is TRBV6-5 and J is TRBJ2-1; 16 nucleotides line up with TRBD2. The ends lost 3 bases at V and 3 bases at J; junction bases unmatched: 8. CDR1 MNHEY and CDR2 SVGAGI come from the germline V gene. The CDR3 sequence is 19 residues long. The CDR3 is CASSYTGLAGGPYYNEQFF. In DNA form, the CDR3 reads TGTGCCAGCAGTTATACGGGACTAGCGGGAGGGCCCTACTACAATGAGCAGTTCTTC.

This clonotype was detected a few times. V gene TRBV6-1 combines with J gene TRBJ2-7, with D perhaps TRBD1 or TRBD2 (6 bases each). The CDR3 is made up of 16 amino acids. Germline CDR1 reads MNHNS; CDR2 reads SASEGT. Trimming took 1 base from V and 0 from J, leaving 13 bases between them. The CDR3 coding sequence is TGTGCCAGCAGTGAAGTTTCTCGGGGGCCCTCCTACGAGCAGTACTTC. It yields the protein CASSEVSRGPSYEQYF.

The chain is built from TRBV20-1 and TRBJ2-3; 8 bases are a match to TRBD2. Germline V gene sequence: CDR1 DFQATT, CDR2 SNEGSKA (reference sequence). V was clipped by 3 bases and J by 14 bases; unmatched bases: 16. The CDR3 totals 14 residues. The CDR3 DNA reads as TGCAGTGCTAGTACGGCTAGCGGGTTCGGATACGCGTATTTT. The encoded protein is CSASTASGFGYAYF.

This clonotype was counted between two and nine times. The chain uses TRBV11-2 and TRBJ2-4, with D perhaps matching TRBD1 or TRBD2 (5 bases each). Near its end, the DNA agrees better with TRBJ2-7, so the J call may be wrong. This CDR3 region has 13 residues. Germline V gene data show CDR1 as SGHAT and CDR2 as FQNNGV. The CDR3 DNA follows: TGTGCCAGCAGCTTAGTCGGGGCCCACGAGCAGTACTTC. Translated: CASSLVGAHEQYF.

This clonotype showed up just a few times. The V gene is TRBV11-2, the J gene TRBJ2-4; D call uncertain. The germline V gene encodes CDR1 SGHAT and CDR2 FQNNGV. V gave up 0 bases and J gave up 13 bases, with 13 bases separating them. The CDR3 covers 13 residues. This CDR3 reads CASSLELDVVQYF. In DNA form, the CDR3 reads TGTGCCAGCAGCTTAGAACTGGACGTAGTCCAGTACTTC.

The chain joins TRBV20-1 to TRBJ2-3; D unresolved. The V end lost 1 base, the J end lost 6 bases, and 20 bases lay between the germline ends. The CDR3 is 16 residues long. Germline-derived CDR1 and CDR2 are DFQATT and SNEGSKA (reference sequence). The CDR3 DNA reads TGCAGTGCTAGAGCTCGCGACACCCCTGAATGGGATACGCAGTATTTT. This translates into CSARARDTPEWDTQYF.

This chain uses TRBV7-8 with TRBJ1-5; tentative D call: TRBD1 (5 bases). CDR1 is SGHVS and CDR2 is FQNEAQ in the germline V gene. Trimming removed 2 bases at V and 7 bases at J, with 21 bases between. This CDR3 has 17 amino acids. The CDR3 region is CASSLRRGMVGHQPQHF. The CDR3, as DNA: TGTGCCAGCAGCTTACGGAGGGGAATGGTAGGCCACCAGCCCCAGCATTTT.

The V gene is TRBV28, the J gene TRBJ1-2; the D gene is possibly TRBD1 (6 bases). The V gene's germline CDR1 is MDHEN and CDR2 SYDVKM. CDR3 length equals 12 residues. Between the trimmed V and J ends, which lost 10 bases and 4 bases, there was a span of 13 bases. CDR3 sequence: CATQGSVYGYTF. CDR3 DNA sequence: TGTGCCACCCAGGGGTCGGTCTATGGCTACACCTTC.

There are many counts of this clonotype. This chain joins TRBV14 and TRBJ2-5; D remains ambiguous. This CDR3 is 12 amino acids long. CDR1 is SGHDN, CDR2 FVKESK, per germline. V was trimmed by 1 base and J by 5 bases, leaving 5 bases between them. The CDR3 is CASSQARETQYF. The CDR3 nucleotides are TGTGCCAGCAGCCAAGCCCGGGAGACCCAGTACTTC.

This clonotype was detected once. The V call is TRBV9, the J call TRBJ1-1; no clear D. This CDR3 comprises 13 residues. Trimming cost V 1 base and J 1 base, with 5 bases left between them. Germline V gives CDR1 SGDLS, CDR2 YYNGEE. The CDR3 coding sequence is TGTGCCAGCAGCGTAAAATCGAACACTGAAGCTTTCTTT. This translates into CASSVKSNTEAFF.

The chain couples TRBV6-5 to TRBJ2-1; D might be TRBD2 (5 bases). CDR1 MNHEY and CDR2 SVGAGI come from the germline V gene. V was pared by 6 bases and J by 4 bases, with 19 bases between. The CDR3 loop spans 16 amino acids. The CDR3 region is CASSSPTGNGYNEQFF. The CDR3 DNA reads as TGTGCCAGCAGCAGCCCGACGGGGAACGGATACAATGAGCAGTTCTTC.

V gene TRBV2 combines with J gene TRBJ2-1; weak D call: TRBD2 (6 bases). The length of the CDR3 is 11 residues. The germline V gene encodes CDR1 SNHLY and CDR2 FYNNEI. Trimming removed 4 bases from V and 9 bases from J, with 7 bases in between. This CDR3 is CASSVGGEQFF. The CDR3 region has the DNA TGTGCCAGCAGTGTGGGGGGTGAGCAGTTCTTC.

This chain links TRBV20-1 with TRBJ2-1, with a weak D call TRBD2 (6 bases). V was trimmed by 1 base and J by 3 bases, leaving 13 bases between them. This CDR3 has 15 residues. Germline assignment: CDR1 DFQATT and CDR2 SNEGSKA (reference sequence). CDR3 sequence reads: CSARGAAGIYNEQFF. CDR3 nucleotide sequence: TGCAGTGCTAGAGGAGCGGCGGGAATCTACAATGAGCAGTTCTTC.

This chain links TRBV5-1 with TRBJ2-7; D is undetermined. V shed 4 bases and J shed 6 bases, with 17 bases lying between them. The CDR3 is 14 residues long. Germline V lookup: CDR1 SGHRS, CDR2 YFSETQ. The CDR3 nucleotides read TGCGCCAGCAGCCTTGGGGTTTGGGCGTCCGAGCAGTACTTC. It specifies CASSLGVWASEQYF.

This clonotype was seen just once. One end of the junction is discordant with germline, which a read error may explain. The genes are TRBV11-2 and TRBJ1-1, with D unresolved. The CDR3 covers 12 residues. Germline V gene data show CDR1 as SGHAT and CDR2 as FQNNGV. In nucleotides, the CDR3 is TGTGCCAACAGCCCCCTCCGCACTGAAGCTTTCTTT. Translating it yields CANSPLRTEAFF.

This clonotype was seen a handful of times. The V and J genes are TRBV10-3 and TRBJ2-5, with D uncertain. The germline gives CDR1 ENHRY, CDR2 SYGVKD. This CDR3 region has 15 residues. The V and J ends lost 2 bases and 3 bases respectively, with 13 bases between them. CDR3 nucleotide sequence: TGTGCCATCAGTGAGAGCCCCACGGGTAAAGAGACCCAGTACTTC. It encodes CAISESPTGKETQYF.

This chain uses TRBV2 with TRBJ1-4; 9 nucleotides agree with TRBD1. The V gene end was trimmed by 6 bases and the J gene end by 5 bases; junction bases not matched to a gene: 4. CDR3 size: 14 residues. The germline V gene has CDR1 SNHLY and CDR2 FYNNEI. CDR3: CASSGTGPNEKLFF. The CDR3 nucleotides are TGTGCCAGCAGCGGGACAGGGCCGAATGAAAAACTGTTTTTT.